One sample yielded the 15 T cell receptor beta chains listed below, sequenced in a study of blood T cell repertoires in COVID-19. Profiled with immunoSEQ multiplex PCR; TCRdb holds only in-frame clones, not every one. The sample has around 50,000 clones, approximately 82% seen once; the top ten hold approximately 5%. The sequencing sample was made of peripheral blood. The receptors originated from a human donor in a cohort sampled during active COVID-19.

The V and J genes are TRBV5-4 and TRBJ2-3; perhaps TRBD1 as D (6 bases). The V end lost 1 base, the J end lost 0 bases, and 9 bases lay between the germline ends. Germline values: CDR1 SGHNT, CDR2 YYREEE (reference sequence). The CDR3 contains 15 residues. CDR3 DNA sequence: TGTGCCAGCAGCTTGAAGGGGGTGAGCACAGATACGCAGTATTTT. Amino acid sequence: CASSLKGVSTDTQYF.

This chain connects TRBV19 to TRBJ1-1; D might be TRBD1 (5 bases). Germline V gene sequence: CDR1 LNHDA, CDR2 SQIVND (reference sequence). This CDR3 is built from 13 residues. Deletions cut 5 bases from V and 5 bases from J, with 12 bases between. CDR3 sequence reads: CASSSSGLTEAFF. The DNA of the CDR3 is TGTGCCAGTAGTTCCTCAGGGTTAACTGAAGCTTTCTTT.

The V gene is TRBV6-2 or TRBV6-3, the J gene TRBJ1-5, with 7 bases lining up with TRBD1. Germline V gene sequence: CDR1 MNHEY, CDR2 SVGEGT. CDR3 length: 16 residues. J gave up 0 bases and V 0 bases, and 2 bases lay outside the gene matches. The CDR3 coding sequence is TGTGCCAGCAGTTACTCCGGACAGGTTAGCAATCAGCCCCAGCATTTT. As protein: CASSYSGQVSNQPQHF.

This chain links TRBV7-2 with TRBJ1-4; the D is unclear. Germline CDR1 and CDR2: SGHTA and FQGNSA. The CDR3 has 12 residues. V was shortened by 3 bases and J by 8 bases, with 7 bases between the two germline ends. The CDR3 spells CASSFGEEKLFF. In DNA, the CDR3 is TGTGCCAGCAGCTTCGGTGAAGAAAAACTGTTTTTT.

This chain links TRBV6-1 with TRBJ2-3; TRBD2 matches 8 bases. From germline, CDR1 is MNHNS and CDR2 SASEGT. This CDR3 region has 15 residues. The V and J ends lost 2 bases and 7 bases, in that order; junction bases with no gene match: 8. CDR3 DNA sequence: TGTGCCAGCAGTGAACAGGCTAGCGGGTCTCATACGCAGTATTTT. This translates into CASSEQASGSHTQYF.

The J gene is TRBJ1-1, the V gene TRBV19; the match to TRBD1 covers 10 bases. The CDR3 is 15 residues long. Germline trimming cut 6 bases from V and 5 bases from J; bases unmatched to any gene: 9. Germline V gene sequence: CDR1 LNHDA, CDR2 SQIVND (reference sequence). In DNA, the CDR3 is TGTGCCAGTAGCGGACAGGGGGGAGGCATAACTGAAGCTTTCTTT. It is translated as CASSGQGGGITEAFF.

This chain joins TRBV10-1 and TRBJ2-7; TRBD1 agrees at 10 bases. J lost 7 bases, V lost 5 bases, and 5 bases had no gene match. The CDR3 runs 13 residues. Looked up from germline, CDR1 is WNHNN and CDR2 is SYGVQD (reference sequence). The CDR3 DNA reads TGCGCCAGCAGTAGACAGGGGGCACGGGAGCAGTACTTC. Its translation: CASSRQGAREQYF.

The genes are TRBV19 and TRBJ2-1; TRBD2 agrees at 9 bases. From germline, CDR1 is LNHDA and CDR2 SQIVND (reference sequence). V lost 4 bases and J lost 8; bases outside the gene matches: 18. This CDR3 contains 18 residues. The CDR3 loop reads CASSNALGLAGILDEQFF. The CDR3 coding sequence is TGTGCCAGTAGTAATGCGTTAGGGCTAGCGGGAATTTTAGATGAGCAGTTCTTC.

The chain recombines TRBV7-6 with TRBJ2-3; unclear D gene. Trimming took 6 bases from V and 3 from J, leaving 13 bases between them. The germline gives CDR1 SGHVS, CDR2 FNYEAQ. The CDR3 has 14 amino acids. CDR3 DNA: TGTGCCAGCAGTTACAGCTCTTTGACAGATACGCAGTATTTT. Residues: CASSYSSLTDTQYF.

This chain uses TRBV3-1 (or the pseudogene TRBV3-2) with TRBJ1-4; possibly TRBD1 for D (6 bases). CDR1 and CDR2 from the germline V gene are LGHDT and YNNKEL (reference sequence). This CDR3 comprises 17 residues. V dropped 3 bases and J dropped 8 bases, with 22 bases sitting between them. CDR3 coding DNA: TGTGCCAGCAGCCACGCTACCCTGCGGGGGGCCTTAGAAAAACTGTTTTTT. Translation: CASSHATLRGALEKLFF.

The CDR3, as DNA: TGTGCCACCAGCAGTACCGGGACACCGAACACCGGGGAGCTGTTTTTT. The encoded protein is CATSSTGTPNTGELFF. The chain couples TRBV15 to TRBJ2-2; TRBD1 might be the D (6 bases). V was trimmed by 3 bases and J by 0 bases, leaving 11 bases between them. The CDR3 length is 16 residues. Looked up from germline, CDR1 is LNHNV and CDR2 is YYDKDF (reference sequence).

This clone is labeled medium-sized (0.01 to 0.1%). The chain joins TRBV11-2 to TRBJ1-5; D not certain. Deletions cut 3 bases from V and 1 base from J, with 10 bases between. In germline, CDR1 is SGHAT, CDR2 FQNNGV. The CDR3 loop spans 15 amino acids. CDR3 protein: CASSFSGLSNQPQHF. The CDR3 DNA follows: TGTGCCAGCAGCTTCTCCGGGTTAAGCAATCAGCCCCAGCATTTT.

The chain carries TRBV4-3 and TRBJ2-2, with 10 bases that match TRBD2. V was clipped by 4 bases and J by 7 bases; unmatched bases: 3. Germline loops: CDR1 LGHNA, CDR2 YSLEER. The CDR3 has 14 residues. DNA for the CDR3: TGCGCCAGCAGCCGAACTAGCGGGGTCGGGGAGCTGTTTTTT. Protein sequence: CASSRTSGVGELFF.

CDR3 bases: TGTGCCAGCAGCCGGGACACTAACTATGGCTACACCTTC. Translation: CASSRDTNYGYTF. V is TRBV6-2 or TRBV6-3 and J is TRBJ1-2, with D perhaps TRBD1 (6 bases). Germline V gives CDR1 MNHEY, CDR2 SVGEGT. The ends were cut back, 6 bases at V and 0 bases at J, with 8 bases in the middle. The CDR3 totals 13 residues.

The chain joins TRBV4-1 to TRBJ1-2; 9 nucleotides match TRBD1. CDR3 length: 18 amino acids. The germline V gene has CDR1 MGHRA and CDR2 YSYEKL. V lost 1 base and J lost 6; bases outside the gene matches: 15. CDR3 in amino acids: CASSQVVRRRDREHGYTF. In DNA form, the CDR3 reads TGCGCCAGCAGCCAAGTGGTTAGGCGGCGGGACAGGGAGCATGGCTACACCTTC.